This TCR beta chain was recovered during a study of metastatic and nonmetastatic thyroid tumors. Study-level information: Both malignant and benign thyroid patients supplied peripheral blood and tumor or nodule tissue samples, across which the repertoires of these patients were then compared.

From the PCR reads, TCRdb re-called clones with MiXCR. The repertoire includes roughly 23,000 clones, 13% to 15% of them detected once, and 14% sits in the top ten. The CDR3 has 13 residues. The ends lost 6 bases at V and 7 bases at J; junction bases unmatched: 6. This clone was detected many times. No patient had received any treatment before thyroid surgery. The specimen sequenced was tumor tissue. This receptor was obtained from a female donor with papillary thyroid cancer or a benign thyroid nodule (not recorded which). Some clones in this sample may be carry-over from other donors' samples. This rearrangement joins TRBV12-3 or TRBV12-4 to TRBJ1-2, with 9 nucleotides matching TRBD1. The CDR3 DNA is TGTGCCAGCAGGGGACAGGGAAATAGTGGCTACACCTTC. Its translation: CASRGQGNSGYTF.